A few counts support the clone carrying this TCR beta chain. The antigen is unknown. These data originate in a study of T cell responses to AZD1222 COVID-19 vaccine. In the study overall: Both about-4-week and about-12-week second-dose recipients were combined. General study results and limits: Only 5 or 6 AZD1222 recipients tested seropositive at baseline.

TCRdb's copy holds only in-frame clones and misses some; the assay was immunoSEQ multiplex PCR. The sample shows some 190,000 clones, around 94% of them seen only once. Deletions cut 6 bases from V and 6 bases from J, with 14 bases between. From germline, CDR1 is MNHEY and CDR2 SVGAGI. CDR3 size: 13 residues. Sequencing was performed on peripheral blood, taken on day 0 of AZD1222 vaccination. The chain joins TRBV6-5 to TRBJ1-1, with a weak D call TRBD1 (5 bases). This clonotype was obtained from an adult in good health. This chain's CDR3 is CASRTRGSAEAFF. The CDR3 nucleotides read TGTGCCAGCAGAACCCGGGGGAGCGCTGAAGCTTTCTTT.